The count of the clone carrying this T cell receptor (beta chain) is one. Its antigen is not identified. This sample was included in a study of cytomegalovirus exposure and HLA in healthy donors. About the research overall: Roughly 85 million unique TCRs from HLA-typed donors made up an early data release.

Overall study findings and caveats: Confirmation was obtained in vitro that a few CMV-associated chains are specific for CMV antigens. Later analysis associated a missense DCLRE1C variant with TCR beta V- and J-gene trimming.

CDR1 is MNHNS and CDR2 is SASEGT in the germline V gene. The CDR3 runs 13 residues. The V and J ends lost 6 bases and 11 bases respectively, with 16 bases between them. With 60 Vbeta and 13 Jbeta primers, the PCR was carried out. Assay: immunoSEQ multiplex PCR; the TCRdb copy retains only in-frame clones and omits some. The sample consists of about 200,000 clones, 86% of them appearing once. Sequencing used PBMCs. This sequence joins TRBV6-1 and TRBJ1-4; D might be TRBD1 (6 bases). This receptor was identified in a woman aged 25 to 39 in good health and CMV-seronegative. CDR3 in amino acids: CASRRDTLGKLFF. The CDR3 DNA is TGTGCCAGCAGGAGGGACACTCTCGGGAAACTGTTTTTT.